This TCR beta chain was identified during a study of blood T cell repertoires in COVID-19. TCRdb's copy holds only in-frame clones and misses some; the assay was immunoSEQ multiplex PCR. The profile shows some 320,000 clones, roughly 90% of them singletons. With 2 bases removed from V and 4 bases from J, the gap between germline ends came to 11 bases. CDR3 length: 13 residues. Germline loops: CDR1 SQVTM, CDR2 ANQGSEA. The source of this sequence is a man aged 60 to 75 who had recovered from COVID-19. This chain joins TRBV29-1 and TRBJ1-1; tentatively, D is TRBD1 (5 bases). The sample consisted of PBMCs or T cells enriched from blood (not recorded which). As DNA, the CDR3 is TGCAGCGTTGAAAGGGGCAGGAGCACTGAAGCTTTCTTT. This translates into CSVERGRSTEAFF.